Included here is one T cell receptor beta chain sequence, with context. TCRdb called the 5' RACE reads again in MiXCR, with one record for every CDR3 protein. Altogether about 270,000 distinct CDR3 sequences are present, about a sixth being singletons, with the ten largest covering approximately 22%. This sample was included in a study of T-cell memory formation after mild COVID-19. This CDR3 contains 16 residues. Per germline, CDR1 SGHRS and CDR2 YFSETQ. Trimming at V came to 4 bases and at J to 0 bases, leaving 7 bases not matched to a gene. The chain links TRBV5-1 to TRBJ1-5; 7 nucleotides match TRBD1. The clonotype originates from a young man who had mild COVID-19 (a few samples of this study predate the infection). Cell type and time point are not known. Material for sequencing was PBMCs or a T cell subset sorted from them (not recorded which). The CDR3 spells CASSPGTADSNQPQHF. As DNA, the CDR3 is TGCGCCAGCAGCCCAGGGACAGCCGATAGCAATCAGCCCCAGCATTTT.